This T cell receptor (beta chain) was captured by sequencing in a study of cytomegalovirus exposure and HLA in healthy donors. Study-level findings and limits: Subsequent analysis of the 95 to 150 validation repertoires found a tendency for first-cohort TCR clusters to co-occur.

Trimming removed 2 bases from V and 0 bases from J, with 13 bases in between. Germline V gene data show CDR1 as SNHLY and CDR2 as FYNNEI. CDR3 length: 16 amino acids. Using immunoSEQ multiplex PCR, the repertoire was profiled, and TCRdb retains in-frame clones only, with some absent. The profile covers tens of thousands of clones, with nearly 95% appearing a single time and 2.1% taken by the ten largest. On this clone: Its matching antigen is unknown.

The donors were members of the roughly 120-subject validation cohort (separate from the approximately 670-subject first cohort). The rearrangement uses TRBV2 and TRBJ1-1; D is unresolved. This sequence originates from a woman aged 18-30 years in good health and CMV-seronegative. Material: PBMCs. CDR3 amino acids: CASSELEGGVNTEAFF. CDR3 nucleotide sequence: TGTGCCAGCAGTGAATTGGAGGGCGGAGTGAACACTGAAGCTTTCTTT.